This entry is about one TCR beta chain. Its antigen is currently not known. Base qualities were left out, and no much larger clone turns up one base away. Library creation used the immunoSEQ multiplex PCR assay. For the multiplex PCR, a mixture combining 60 forward primers for TCR Vbeta segments and 13 reverse primers for TCR Jbeta segments was used. A multiplex PCR assay on genomic DNA amplified the CDR3 region of rearranged TCR beta genes. On the Illumina HiSeq System, the amplified TCR beta libraries were sequenced as 87-base-pair reads. In the source study's methods: In a later analysis, tens of millions of unique TCR beta chains were counted across the 500 to 850 repertoires, and roughly 11 million of these chains were shared by at least two donors. Raw reads were error-corrected and collapsed into unique sequences with a nearest-neighbor algorithm that merged closely related sequences to remove PCR and sequencing errors. To assign V, D and J gene segments, CDR3 sequences were aligned to IMGT reference sequences. For a sequence to be retained, at least a six-nucleotide match to both a V gene segment and a J gene segment was required. A rearrangement was called productive if the CDR3 had no stop codons and remained in frame with V and J, and every other rearrangement was called non-productive. CDR3 was defined by IMGT convention, running from the second conserved V-encoded cysteine to the conserved J-encoded phenylalanine. The earlier analysis of some 600 of the donors excluded sequences that lacked an unambiguous match to a single V gene segment. In an earlier analysis of some 590 of the donors, a V segment was called functional when productive rearrangements were above 56.7%, and segregating when the standard deviation between donors exceeded 5%. A statistical classification framework was built to diagnose cytomegalovirus status from the catalog of TCR beta chain sequences. In a later analysis, TCR nucleotide sequences were compared against IMGT/GENE-DB human TR gene sequences so that V and J genes could be assigned. Using the TCRdist pipeline, a later analysis assigned CDR3 sequences along with most-parsimonious VDJ recombination scenarios. In a later analysis, each TCR beta chain was defined by its CDR3 amino acid sequence together with its V-gene family, and reads without a unique V-gene family were excluded. In a later analysis, nearly 600 highly shared, low-generation-probability nucleotide sequences were removed to address suspected cross-contamination and a sequencing artifact. In a later analysis, a clonal expansion index was calculated for each public chain from normalized within-repertoire ranks of inferred template counts. Generation probabilities in a later analysis came from a VDJ recombination model fitted to out-of-frame rearrangements, and those results were checked against IGoR. Hypergeometric tests were used in a later analysis to score TCR-TCR, TCR-HLA and TCR-CMV co-occurrence, with a repertoire-size bias correction applied to the TCR pairs. A later analysis estimated false discovery rates by permuting HLA or CMV assignments 20 times. In a later analysis, co-occurring TCRs were grouped using DBSCAN, with TCRdist sequence similarity added in when clustering inside HLA-allele-positive subsets. Repertoires with fewer than 30,000 or more than 120,000 public chains were left out of co-occurrence clustering, as were a few repertoires with anomalous nucleotide sharing. The table comes from immuneACCESS by way of TCRdb, which keeps in-frame sequences with V and J called. Part of the clones is missing from these tables; in studies checked, under half for an unresolved V gene and the rest for unknown reasons. V and J calls and clone size are those listed in that table; D and trimming were worked out from the DNA. This sample is represented by around 110,000 clones; approximately 81% of them were singletons. Over 3.5% of the sample is held by the ten biggest clonotypes.

The cohort comprised some 730 healthy bone marrow donors. Cohort members were all nominally healthy when sampled, although unrecorded immune exposures were likely present. The donor was CMV seropositive and belonged to the group of more than 250 seropositive cohort members. A peripheral blood sample was collected from each donor, and TCR beta sequencing was performed on peripheral blood mononuclear cells. The Qiagen DNeasy Blood Extraction Kit was used to extract genomic DNA from the blood cell samples. This sample was included in a study of cytomegalovirus exposure and HLA in healthy donors (dated by TCRdb to about 2017). Study-level background: In an earlier analysis of roughly 500 of the donors, around 290 Gb of sequence data and 100 million or so unique TCR beta sequences from about 179 million T cells were reported. The aim of the study was to test whether cataloging public T cell receptors could identify signatures of past pathogen exposure. The number of typed donors differed by locus: roughly 620-640 for A, B, C, DRB1 and DQB1; some 500 for DQA1; 606 for DPA1; and some 450 for DPB1. On average, 235,054 unique TCR beta nucleotide sequences were sequenced per donor among about 400 genotyped donors of the cohort, with 15% to 20% of those sequences being non-productive. Every repertoire in the discovery cohort had been generated on one and the same sequencing platform. Approximately 310 gigabases of sequencing data and approximately 80 million unique TCR sequences were included in an early release covering roughly 700 HLA-typed donors. To predict cytomegalovirus infection status, the study brought together high-throughput TCR immunosequencing, statistical association of individual TCRs with disease status, and machine learning. Because of strong linkage in the cohort, roughly five DR-DQ haplotypes were treated as single units for association and clustering. Along with the approximately 650-subject first cohort, a separate validation cohort of over a hundred different subjects was used. A later analysis re-analyzed previously published TCR beta repertoires from roughly 600 donors and added high-resolution HLA genotyping to study TCR occurrence patterns. The later analysis used no new phenotypic data to find candidate immune exposures, relying instead on TCR beta sequences and their occurrence across donors. In a later genetic analysis, genome-wide SNP genotypes for about three fifths of the 666 donors were used, and that subset was treated as a discovery cohort. An earlier analysis of roughly 600 of the donors used high-throughput TCR beta sequencing to judge whether each TCR beta V gene segment behaved as functional or pseudogenic. HLA typing included class I and class II loci at four-digit resolution. Of the roughly 390 genotyped donors, 70% to 90% were placed in the genetic ancestry cluster associated with self-reported Caucasian donors. Donor age, sex, ethnicity and CMV serostatus were compiled together with the repertoire data. The T cell repertoires of 666 subjects were profiled by immunosequencing and related to cytomegalovirus serostatus.

What the study reported, not specific to this receptor: The presence/absence analyses assumed that sequencing depth was roughly uniform across donors, and that assumption may not be true. In a later analysis, the rate of TCR association differed among HLA loci, with DRB1 alleles having the most associated TCRs and HLA-C alleles having the fewest. For the cohort, immune exposure information was limited to CMV serostatus. In a later analysis, several top co-occurrence clusters were reported to appear linked to parvovirus B19, influenza, CMV and Epstein-Barr virus. An earlier analysis of 450 to 750 of the donors showed that most TCR beta V segments appeared in productive rearrangements either about 87% or about 30% of the time, which broadly matched IMGT annotations. In this cohort, only TCR beta chains were sequenced, and detectable features were limited by the absence of alpha or paired-chain data. A later genetic analysis associated a missense DCLRE1C variant with V-gene and J-gene trimming of TCR beta chains, and an independent cohort replicated the association. Because counts were too low, about 17 rarely observed V segments, including chromosome 9 orphons, were excluded from the earlier analysis of some 540 of the donors. In vitro tests confirmed that a few of the cytomegalovirus-associated TCR beta chains recognize cytomegalovirus antigens. Most TCR sequences were seen in very few donors, while some public TCRs were found in many individuals. Correlated functional status among segregating V segments might reflect linkage disequilibrium, but an unknown experimental factor could not be ruled out. When HLA alleles, especially DR and DQ, strongly co-occurred, TCR associations were difficult to assign to individual alleles. In a later genetic analysis, fewer N-insertions in productive TCRs were reported among donors in an Asian-associated ancestry cluster than the approximately 710-donor mean. At a false discovery rate of 0.05, a later analysis linked approximately 18,000 TCR beta sequences to specific HLA alleles. The classifier was reported to diagnose cytomegalovirus status with high specificity and sensitivity in both the original and validation cohorts. A later analysis found that HLA-associated TCR beta chains were more clonally expanded and had lower generation probabilities than equally common non-associated chains. A cluster of highly shared sequence variants was judged likely to represent a technical artifact of the sequencing pipeline. The study gave a list of 150 to 200 TCR beta chains associated with cytomegalovirus. A further reported finding was that TCR beta sequences accurately predicted the HLA-A and HLA-B alleles for most subjects in the first cohort. The authors suggested that the approach could potentially be extended to other disease states and immunological phenotypes. HLA typing was unavailable for some donors at each locus, so association tests used only the typed subset. A later analysis found that most CMV-associated TCR beta chains appeared HLA-restricted, with HLA associations seemingly driven largely by CMV exposure.

Sequencing used PBMCs. This clonotype was sampled from a man aged 30 to 45 in good health and CMV-seropositive.

Here the CDR3 is given as CASSAGAGANVLTF. The nucleotides are TGTGCCAGCAGTGCAGGGGCTGGGGCCAACGTCCTGACTTTC. Here the chain combines TRBV28 and TRBJ2-6; perhaps TRBD1 is the D gene, with 6 bases matching. Taken from the germline V gene, the CDR1 and CDR2 loops are MDHEN and SYDVKM. There are 14 amino acids in the CDR3, from cysteine to phenylalanine inclusive. This entry keeps only the CDR3 DNA: 42 bases, framed from base 1. At the junction V is shortened by 5 bases and J by 2 bases, with 7 bases in between.